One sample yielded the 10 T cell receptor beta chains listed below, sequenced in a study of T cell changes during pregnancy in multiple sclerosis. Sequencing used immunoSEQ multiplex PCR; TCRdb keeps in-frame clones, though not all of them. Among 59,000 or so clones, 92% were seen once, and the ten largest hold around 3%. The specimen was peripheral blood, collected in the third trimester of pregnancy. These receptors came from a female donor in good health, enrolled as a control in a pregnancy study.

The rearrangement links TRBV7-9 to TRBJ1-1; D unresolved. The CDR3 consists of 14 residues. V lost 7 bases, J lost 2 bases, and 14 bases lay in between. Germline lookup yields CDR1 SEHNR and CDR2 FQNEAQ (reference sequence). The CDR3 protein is CASTTAQLNTEAFF. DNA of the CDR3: TGTGCCAGCACCACCGCACAGCTTAACACTGAAGCTTTCTTT.

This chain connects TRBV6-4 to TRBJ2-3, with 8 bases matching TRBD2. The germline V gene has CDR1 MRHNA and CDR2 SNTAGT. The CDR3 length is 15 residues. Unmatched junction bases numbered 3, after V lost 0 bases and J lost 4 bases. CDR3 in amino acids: CASSDSRGGADTQYF. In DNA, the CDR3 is TGTGCCAGCAGTGACTCACGGGGGGGCGCAGATACGCAGTATTTT.

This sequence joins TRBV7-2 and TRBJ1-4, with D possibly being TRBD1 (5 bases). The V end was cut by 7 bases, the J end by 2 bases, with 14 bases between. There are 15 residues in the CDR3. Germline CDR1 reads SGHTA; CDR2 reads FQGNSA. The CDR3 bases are TGTGCCAGCACCCCTACCCCAGGGACTAATGAAAAACTGTTTTTT. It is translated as CASTPTPGTNEKLFF.

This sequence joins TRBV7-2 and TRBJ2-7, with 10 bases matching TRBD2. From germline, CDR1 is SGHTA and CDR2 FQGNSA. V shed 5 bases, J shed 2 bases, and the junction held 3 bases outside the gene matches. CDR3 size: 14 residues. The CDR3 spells CASSVLAGPYEQYF. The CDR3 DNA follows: TGTGCCAGCAGCGTACTAGCGGGGCCCTACGAGCAGTACTTC.

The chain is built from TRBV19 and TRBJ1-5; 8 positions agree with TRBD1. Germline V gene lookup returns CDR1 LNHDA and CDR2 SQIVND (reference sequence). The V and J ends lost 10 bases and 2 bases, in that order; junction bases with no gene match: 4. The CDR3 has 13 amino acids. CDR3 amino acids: CAIPDRGNQPQHF. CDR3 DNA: TGTGCCATTCCGGACAGGGGCAATCAGCCCCAGCATTTT.

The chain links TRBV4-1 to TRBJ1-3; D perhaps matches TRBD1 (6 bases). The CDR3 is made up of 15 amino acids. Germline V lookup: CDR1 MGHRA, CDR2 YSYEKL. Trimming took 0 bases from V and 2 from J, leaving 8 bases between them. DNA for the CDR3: TGCGCCAGCAGCCAAGATAGGGGGACTGGAAACACCATATATTTT. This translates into CASSQDRGTGNTIYF.

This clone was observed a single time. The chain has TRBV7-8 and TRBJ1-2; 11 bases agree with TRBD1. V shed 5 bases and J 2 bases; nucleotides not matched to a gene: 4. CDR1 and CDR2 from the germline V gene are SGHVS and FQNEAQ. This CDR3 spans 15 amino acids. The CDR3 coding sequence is TGTGCCAGCAGCCCGGGGGACAGGGGGAACTATGGCTACACCTTC. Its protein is CASSPGDRGNYGYTF.

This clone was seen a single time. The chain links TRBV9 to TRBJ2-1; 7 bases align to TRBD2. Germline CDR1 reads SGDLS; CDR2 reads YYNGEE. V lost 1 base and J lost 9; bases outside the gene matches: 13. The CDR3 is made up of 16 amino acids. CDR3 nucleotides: TGTGCCAGCAGCGTAAGTGGGGCGGCGGGAGTCTTTGAGCAGTTCTTC. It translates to CASSVSGAAGVFEQFF.

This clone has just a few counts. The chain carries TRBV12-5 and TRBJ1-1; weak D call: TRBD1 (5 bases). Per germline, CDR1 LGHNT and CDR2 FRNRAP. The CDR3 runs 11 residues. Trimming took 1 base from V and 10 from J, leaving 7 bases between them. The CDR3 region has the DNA TGTGCTAGTGGTTTGGACAGGACAGCTTTCTTT. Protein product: CASGLDRTAFF.

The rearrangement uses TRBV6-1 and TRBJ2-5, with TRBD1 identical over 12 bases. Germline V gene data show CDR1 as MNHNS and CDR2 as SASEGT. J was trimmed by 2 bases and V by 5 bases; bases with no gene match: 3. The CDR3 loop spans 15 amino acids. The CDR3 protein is CASSRGQGAQETQYF. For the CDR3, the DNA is TGTGCCAGCAGTAGGGGACAGGGGGCTCAAGAGACCCAGTACTTC.